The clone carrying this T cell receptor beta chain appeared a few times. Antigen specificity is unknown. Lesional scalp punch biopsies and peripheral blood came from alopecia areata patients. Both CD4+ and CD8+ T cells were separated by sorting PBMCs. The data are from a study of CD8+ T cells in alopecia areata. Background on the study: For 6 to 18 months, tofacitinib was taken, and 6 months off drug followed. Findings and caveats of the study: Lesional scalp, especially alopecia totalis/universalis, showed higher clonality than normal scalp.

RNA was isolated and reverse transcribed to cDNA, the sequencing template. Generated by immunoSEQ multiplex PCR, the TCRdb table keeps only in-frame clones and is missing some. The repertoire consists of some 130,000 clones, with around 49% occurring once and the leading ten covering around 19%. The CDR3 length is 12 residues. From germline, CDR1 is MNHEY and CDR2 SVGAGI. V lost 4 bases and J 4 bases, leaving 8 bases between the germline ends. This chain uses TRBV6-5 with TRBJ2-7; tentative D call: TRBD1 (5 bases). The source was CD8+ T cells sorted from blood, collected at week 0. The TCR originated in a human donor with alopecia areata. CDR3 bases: TGTGCCAGCAGTTCGGCAGGGTACGAGCAGTACTTC. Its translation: CASSSAGYEQYF.